This T cell receptor beta chain was retrieved from a study of T cells in Graves' hyperthyroidism and ophthalmopathy. Notes on the study in general: Peripheral blood also featured most of the thyroid clonotypes expanded above 0.001.

TCR beta CDR3 sequences were amplified from RNA transcripts. RT-PCR in the first round (using the HTBI primer set) targeted the TCR CDR3. Using its own MiXCR run on the multiplex PCR reads, TCRdb lists one record per CDR3 protein. This table has a few hundred thousand distinct CDR3 sequences, approximately 14% appearing once. At least ten counts were recorded for this clonotype. The antigen remains unidentified. The receptor was derived from a woman between 25 and 40 years old with Graves' hyperthyroidism. Material for sequencing was blood.

CDR3 bases: TGCGCCAGCAGCCAAGAAGGCCAGGGGCCCTACAATGAGCAGTTCTTC. Protein: CASSQEGQGPYNEQFF. The chain has TRBV4-1 and TRBJ2-1; TRBD1 is a possible D gene (6 bases). This CDR3 has 16 amino acids. In germline, CDR1 is MGHRA, CDR2 YSYEKL. V gave up 0 bases and J gave up 2 bases, with 11 bases separating them.